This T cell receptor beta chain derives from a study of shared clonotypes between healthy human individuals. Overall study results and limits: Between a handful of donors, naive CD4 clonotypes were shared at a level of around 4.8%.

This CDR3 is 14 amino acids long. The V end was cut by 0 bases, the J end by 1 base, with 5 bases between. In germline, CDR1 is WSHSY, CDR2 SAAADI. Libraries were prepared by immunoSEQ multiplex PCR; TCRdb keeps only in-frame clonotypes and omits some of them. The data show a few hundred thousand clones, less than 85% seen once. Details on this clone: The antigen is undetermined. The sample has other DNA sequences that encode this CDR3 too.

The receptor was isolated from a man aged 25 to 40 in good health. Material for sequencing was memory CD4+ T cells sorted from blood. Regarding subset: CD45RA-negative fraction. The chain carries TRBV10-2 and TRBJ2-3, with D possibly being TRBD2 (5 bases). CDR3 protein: CASSESSGTDTQYF. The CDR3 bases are TGCGCCAGCAGTGAGTCTAGCGGCACAGATACGCAGTATTTT.